The rows below give T cell receptor beta chains drawn from one sample of a study of technical replicates of blood from a few donors. TCRdb keeps only in-frame clones here, not all; method: immunoSEQ multiplex PCR. This sample has tens of thousands of clones, with approximately 97% found just once. The specimen sequenced was T cells isolated from PBMCs. The receptors were gathered from a human donor in good health. CDR3s include the opening cysteine and the closing phenylalanine or tryptophan. Each record gives: J gene, V gene, clone size, D gene, CDR3 length, CDR3 DNA, CDR3 protein. D genes are given only for firm matches. Rows give clone size only sometimes, using once, few, many, or a class for an expanded clone.

J: TRBJ2-7
V: TRBV15
size: -
D: -
length: 11
DNA: TGTGCCACCGGGCCCACATACGAGCAGTACTTC
CDR3: CATGPTYEQYF

J: TRBJ2-5
V: TRBV7-3
size: -
D: TRBD1
length: 13
DNA: TGTGCCAGCAGCCCACAGGGGGCAAAGACCCAGTACTTC
CDR3: CASSPQGAKTQYF

J: TRBJ1-1
V: TRBV7-7
size: -
D: TRBD1
length: 13
DNA: TGTGCTAGCAGCAGTGACAGGGGCACTGAAGCTTTCTTT
CDR3: CASSSDRGTEAFF

J: TRBJ1-5
V: TRBV6-6
size: -
D: -
length: 14
DNA: TGTGCCAGCAATAGACAGGTCCGGGGTCAGCCCCAGCATTTT
CDR3: CASNRQVRGQPQHF

J: TRBJ2-2
V: TRBV6-6
size: -
D: -
length: 14
DNA: TGTGCCAGCAGTACCCCGACTTATACCGGGGAGCTGTTTTTT
CDR3: CASSTPTYTGELFF

J: TRBJ2-7
V: TRBV27
size: -
D: TRBD1
length: 14
DNA: TGTGCCAGCAGTTTCCCCCCGACAGGGCCTAGGCAGTACTTC
CDR3: CASSFPPTGPRQYF

J: TRBJ2-2
V: TRBV30
size: -
D: -
length: 15
DNA: TGTGCCTGGAGTGTACTGGACAGCCTTACCGGGGAGCTGTTTTTT
CDR3: CAWSVLDSLTGELFF

J: TRBJ1-2
V: TRBV11-2
size: -
D: -
length: 12
DNA: TGTGCCAGCAGCGCCTTACAGGGAGGCTACACCTTC
CDR3: CASSALQGGYTF

J: TRBJ1-2
V: TRBV5-8
size: -
D: -
length: 13
DNA: TGTGCCAGCAGCTTGAGAGGGCAGAGAGGCTACACCTTC
CDR3: CASSLRGQRGYTF

J: TRBJ1-1
V: TRBV5-4
size: -
D: -
length: 15
DNA: TGTGCCAGCAGCTCACTTCTCCGGGGGAACACTGAAGCTTTCTTT
CDR3: CASSSLLRGNTEAFF

J: TRBJ2-7
V: TRBV7-6
size: -
D: -
length: 16
DNA: TGTGCCAGCAGCTTAAGAGGAGGGGACGGAGCCTACGAGCAGTACTTC
CDR3: CASSLRGGDGAYEQYF

J: TRBJ2-4
V: TRBV11-3
size: -
D: TRBD1
length: 12
DNA: TGTGCCAGCAGCCCAACAGGGGATATTCAGTACTTC
CDR3: CASSPTGDIQYF

J: TRBJ2-7
V: TRBV6-5
size: -
D: -
length: 16
DNA: TGTGCCAGCAGTTCCATAGGACTTAGTATGGTGTACGAGCAGTACTTC
CDR3: CASSSIGLSMVYEQYF

J: TRBJ1-1
V: TRBV28
size: -
D: -
length: 14
DNA: TGTGCCAGCAGGGAGGGATTTGTGTACACTGAAGCTTTCTTT
CDR3: CASREGFVYTEAFF

J: TRBJ2-3
V: TRBV7-2
size: -
D: TRBD1
length: 15
DNA: TGTGCCAGCAGTCCGGGGACAGGGGGCGTGGATACGCAGTATTTT
CDR3: CASSPGTGGVDTQYF

J: TRBJ2-1
V: TRBV10-3
size: -
D: TRBD2
length: 15
DNA: TGTGCCATCAGTGAGTCAACTAGCGGGAGTTATGAGCAGTTCTTC
CDR3: CAISESTSGSYEQFF

J: TRBJ1-1
V: TRBV7-9
size: -
D: -
length: 15
DNA: TGTGCCAGCAGCTTATTGGGGAGGGCGGACACTGAAGCTTTCTTT
CDR3: CASSLLGRADTEAFF

J: TRBJ2-2
V: TRBV11-2
size: -
D: -
length: 14
DNA: TGTGCCAGCAGCATTAGGGGAGGCGCCGGGGAGCTGTTTTTT
CDR3: CASSIRGGAGELFF

J: TRBJ2-2
V: TRBV19
size: few
D: -
length: 14
DNA: TGTGCCAGTAATACGGCGCCTAGCACCGGGGAGCTGTTTTTT
CDR3: CASNTAPSTGELFF

J: TRBJ1-2
V: TRBV14
size: -
D: TRBD1
length: 17
DNA: TGTGCCAGCAGCCAAGCCCCTTCGGGACAGGCGCTCTATGGCTACACCTTC
CDR3: CASSQAPSGQALYGYTF

J: TRBJ1-2
V: TRBV4-1
size: -
D: TRBD1
length: 14
DNA: TGCGCCAGCAGCCAACCTGGGACAGCGTATGGCTACACCTTC
CDR3: CASSQPGTAYGYTF

J: TRBJ2-3
V: TRBV7-6
size: -
D: -
length: 13
DNA: TGTGCCAGCAGTACCCGGGGTCGGGATACGCAGTATTTT
CDR3: CASSTRGRDTQYF

J: TRBJ2-7
V: TRBV7-2
size: -
D: TRBD1
length: 16
DNA: TGTGCCAGCAGTATAAAAACACAGGGGGCTCTCTACGAGCAGTACTTC
CDR3: CASSIKTQGALYEQYF

J: TRBJ1-1
V: TRBV27
size: -
D: -
length: 14
DNA: TGTGCCAGCAGTTTATCGTACAGCTACACTGAAGCTTTCTTT
CDR3: CASSLSYSYTEAFF

J: TRBJ2-5
V: TRBV11-1
size: -
D: -
length: 14
DNA: TGTGCCAGCAGCTTAGCGGAGGTCCAAGAGACCCAGTACTTC
CDR3: CASSLAEVQETQYF

J: TRBJ1-1
V: TRBV7-2
size: -
D: -
length: 14
DNA: TGTGCCAGCAGCTTAGAGGCAGGGTACACTGAAGCTTTCTTT
CDR3: CASSLEAGYTEAFF

J: TRBJ1-4
V: TRBV6-5
size: -
D: -
length: 13
DNA: TGTGCCAGCAGGGTACAGGGAAGCGAAAAACTGTTTTTT
CDR3: CASRVQGSEKLFF

J: TRBJ2-5
V: TRBV2
size: once
D: -
length: 11
DNA: TGTGCCAGCAGCCGCGAAAAGACCCAGTACTTC
CDR3: CASSREKTQYF

J: TRBJ2-6
V: TRBV19
size: -
D: TRBD2
length: 16
DNA: TGTGCCAGTAGCCGCGGGGGGAGCTCTGGGGCCAACGTCCTGACTTTC
CDR3: CASSRGGSSGANVLTF

J: TRBJ1-4
V: TRBV2
size: -
D: -
length: 14
DNA: TGTGCCAGCAGTGACCGTTTAACTAATGAAAAACTGTTTTTT
CDR3: CASSDRLTNEKLFF

J: TRBJ1-5
V: TRBV2
size: -
D: -
length: 16
DNA: TGTGCCAGCAGTGAGTTGGGCTTTAAGGATGGTCAGCCCCAGCATTTT
CDR3: CASSELGFKDGQPQHF

J: TRBJ1-5
V: TRBV4-1
size: -
D: TRBD1
length: 16
DNA: TGCGCCAGCAGCCAAGAGGCGACAGGGTATAATCAGCCCCAGCATTTT
CDR3: CASSQEATGYNQPQHF

J: TRBJ2-5
V: TRBV5-6
size: -
D: -
length: 14
DNA: TGTGCCAGCAGCTTGATACAGGGCAGTCAGACCCAGTACTTC
CDR3: CASSLIQGSQTQYF

J: TRBJ1-1
V: TRBV27
size: -
D: TRBD1
length: 14
DNA: TGTGCCAGCAGTTACGACAGGGGGGGCCCTGAAGCTTTCTTT
CDR3: CASSYDRGGPEAFF

J: TRBJ2-7
V: TRBV4-1
size: -
D: -
length: 15
DNA: TGCGCCAGCAGCCAAGATCCAGCGGGTATCGACGAGCAGTACTTC
CDR3: CASSQDPAGIDEQYF

J: TRBJ2-7
V: TRBV27
size: -
D: -
length: 14
DNA: TGTGCCAGCAGTTTACAGGTCCCCTTCTACGAGCAGTACTTC
CDR3: CASSLQVPFYEQYF

J: TRBJ2-2
V: TRBV9
size: -
D: TRBD2
length: 18
DNA: TGTGCCAGCAGCGTAGGGCACAGCGGGAGGCAAATCACCGGGGAGCTGTTTTTT
CDR3: CASSVGHSGRQITGELFF

J: TRBJ1-1
V: TRBV7-9
size: -
D: -
length: 14
DNA: TGTGCCAGCAGCTTATACGGGAAGGACACTGAAGCTTTCTTT
CDR3: CASSLYGKDTEAFF

J: TRBJ2-7
V: TRBV10-1
size: -
D: TRBD1
length: 16
DNA: TGCGCCAGCAGTGAGAGGCCCCGGGACAGGGTCGACGAGCAGTACTTC
CDR3: CASSERPRDRVDEQYF

J: TRBJ2-5
V: TRBV27
size: -
D: TRBD1
length: 13
DNA: TGTGCCAGCTCGGGACAGGGAGTATTGGCCCAGTACTTC
CDR3: CASSGQGVLAQYF

J: TRBJ1-2
V: TRBV6-6
size: -
D: -
length: 13
DNA: TGTGCCAGCAGTTACTCGACAGGCTATGGCTACACCTTC
CDR3: CASSYSTGYGYTF

J: TRBJ1-1
V: TRBV5-1
size: -
D: -
length: 16
DNA: TGCGCCAGCAGCTTGTTTCCGGGTTCCCAATCCACTGAAGCTTTCTTT
CDR3: CASSLFPGSQSTEAFF

J: TRBJ1-2
V: TRBV28
size: -
D: TRBD1
length: 16
DNA: TGTGCCAGCAGTTTAAGCCTGAAGACAGGGGAGGATGGCTACACCTTC
CDR3: CASSLSLKTGEDGYTF

J: TRBJ2-7
V: TRBV4-3
size: -
D: -
length: 16
DNA: TGCGCCAGCAGCCAAGATATCGAGGTAGCGGTCTACGAGCAGTACTTC
CDR3: CASSQDIEVAVYEQYF

J: TRBJ2-7
V: TRBV7-3
size: -
D: -
length: 15
DNA: TGTGCCAGCAGCCCCTCGCGAACGTCCTTCTACGAGCAGTACTTC
CDR3: CASSPSRTSFYEQYF

J: TRBJ2-2
V: TRBV28
size: -
D: TRBD2
length: 17
DNA: TGTGCCAGCAGTTTCCTAAGGACTAGCGGGGGCACCGGGGAGCTGTTTTTT
CDR3: CASSFLRTSGGTGELFF

J: TRBJ1-2
V: TRBV6-5
size: -
D: -
length: 13
DNA: TGTGCCAGCAGACCCCTCCGGGATTATGGCTACACCTTC
CDR3: CASRPLRDYGYTF

J: TRBJ2-3
V: TRBV29-1
size: -
D: -
length: 14
DNA: TGCAGCGTTGAAGGCGGGGACGGCACAGATACGCAGTATTTT
CDR3: CSVEGGDGTDTQYF

J: TRBJ1-5
V: TRBV5-1
size: -
D: -
length: 15
DNA: TGCGCCAGCAGCTCTACAGGGTTAAGCAATCAGCCCCAGCATTTT
CDR3: CASSSTGLSNQPQHF

J: TRBJ1-3
V: TRBV7-2
size: -
D: -
length: 13
DNA: TGTGCCAGCAGCCTTTACTCTGGAAACACCATATATTTT
CDR3: CASSLYSGNTIYF

J: TRBJ1-1
V: TRBV5-1
size: -
D: TRBD1
length: 14
DNA: TGCGCCAGTGGAAGGGGGCAGGGACACACTGAAGCTTTCTTT
CDR3: CASGRGQGHTEAFF

J: TRBJ2-5
V: TRBV13
size: -
D: TRBD1
length: 15
DNA: TGTGCCAGCAGCTTCGTCGGACAGGGAAGAGAGACCCAGTACTTC
CDR3: CASSFVGQGRETQYF

J: TRBJ2-2
V: TRBV9
size: -
D: -
length: 16
DNA: TGTGCCAGCAGCAAAGACGAACCTCCCGGGGCCGGGGAGCTGTTTTTT
CDR3: CASSKDEPPGAGELFF

J: TRBJ1-5
V: TRBV5-4
size: -
D: -
length: 15
DNA: TGTGCCAGCAGCCGGGGCGGGGGAGGAAATCAGCCCCAGCATTTT
CDR3: CASSRGGGGNQPQHF

J: TRBJ1-2
V: TRBV7-9
size: once
D: -
length: 10
DNA: TGTGCCAGCAGCTCGTATGGCTACACCTTC
CDR3: CASSSYGYTF

J: TRBJ2-5
V: TRBV7-9
size: -
D: -
length: 16
DNA: TGTGCCAGCAGCCCTTTAGCGGAGGCCTGGGAAGGGACCCAGTACTTC
CDR3: CASSPLAEAWEGTQYF

J: TRBJ2-2
V: TRBV21-1
size: -
D: -
length: 13
DNA: TGTGCCAGCAGCAACGAGGCAGACGGGGAGCTGTTTTTT
CDR3: CASSNEADGELFF

J: TRBJ1-1
V: TRBV27
size: -
D: TRBD1
length: 15
DNA: TGTGCCAGCAGCGACAGGGGAGGATTGACCACTGAAGCTTTCTTT
CDR3: CASSDRGGLTTEAFF

J: TRBJ1-1
V: TRBV11-2
size: -
D: -
length: 13
DNA: TGTGCCAGCAGCTCAGACAGAACGACTGAAGCTTTCTTT
CDR3: CASSSDRTTEAFF

J: TRBJ2-7
V: TRBV6-6
size: -
D: -
length: 14
DNA: TGTGCCAGCAGTTATTCTAGGAGGGGCTACGAGCAGTACTTC
CDR3: CASSYSRRGYEQYF